The T cell receptor beta chain described here comes from a study of T cells after yellow fever vaccination. TCRdb reprocessed the 5' RACE reads with MiXCR, giving one entry per CDR3 protein. The repertoire holds about 370,000 distinct CDR3 sequences, with around a tenth as singletons. Per the germline V gene, CDR1 is LGHDT and CDR2 is YNNKEL (reference sequence). V was clipped by 0 bases and J by 11 bases, with 11 bases between them. The CDR3 loop spans 13 amino acids. This clonotype was seen a few times. V and J are TRBV3-1 and TRBJ2-1; D is tentatively TRBD1 or TRBD2 (5 bases each). The sequence was collected from a man between 18 and 29 years old who received the YFV17D yellow fever vaccine. The sample consisted of PBMCs, taken on the day of the first yellow fever vaccination. CDR3: CASSQEGPAKQFF. The DNA for the CDR3 is TGTGCCAGCAGCCAAGAGGGACCCGCAAAGCAGTTCTTC.